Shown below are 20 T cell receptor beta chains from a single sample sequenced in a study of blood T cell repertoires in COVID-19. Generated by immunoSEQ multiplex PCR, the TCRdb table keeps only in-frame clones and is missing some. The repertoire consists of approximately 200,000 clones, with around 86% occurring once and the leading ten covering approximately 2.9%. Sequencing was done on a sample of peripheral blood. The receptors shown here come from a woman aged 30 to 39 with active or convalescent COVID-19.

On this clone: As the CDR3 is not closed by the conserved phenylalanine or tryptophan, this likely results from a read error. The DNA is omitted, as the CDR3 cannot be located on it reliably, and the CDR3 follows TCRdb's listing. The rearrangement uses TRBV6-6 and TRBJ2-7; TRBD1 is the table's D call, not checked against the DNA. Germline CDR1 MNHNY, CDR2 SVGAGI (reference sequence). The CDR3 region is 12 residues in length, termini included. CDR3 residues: CASSFGTGKIEI.

This CDR3 reads CSVEAVNTEAFF. CDR3 bases: TGCAGCGTTGAAGCCGTGAACACTGAAGCTTTCTTT. This sequence joins TRBV29-1 and TRBJ1-1; unclear D gene. The V gene's germline CDR1 is SQVTM and CDR2 ANQGSEA. There are 12 residues in the CDR3. The V gene lost 1 base and the J gene lost 0 bases, with 3 bases spanning the gap.

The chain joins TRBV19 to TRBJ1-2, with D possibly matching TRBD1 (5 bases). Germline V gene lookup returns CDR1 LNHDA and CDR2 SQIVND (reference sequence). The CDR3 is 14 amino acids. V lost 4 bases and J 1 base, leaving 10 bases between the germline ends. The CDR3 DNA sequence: TGTGCCAGTAGTAAGGGGCTAGGTAACTATGGCTACACCTTC. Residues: CASSKGLGNYGYTF.

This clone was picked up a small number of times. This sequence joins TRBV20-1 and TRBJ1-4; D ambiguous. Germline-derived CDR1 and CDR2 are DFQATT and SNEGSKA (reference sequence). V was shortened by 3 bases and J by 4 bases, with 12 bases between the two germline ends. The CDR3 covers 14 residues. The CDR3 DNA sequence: TGCAGTGCTAGTTGGGCCCGTGGTAATGAAAAACTGTTTTTT. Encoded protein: CSASWARGNEKLFF.

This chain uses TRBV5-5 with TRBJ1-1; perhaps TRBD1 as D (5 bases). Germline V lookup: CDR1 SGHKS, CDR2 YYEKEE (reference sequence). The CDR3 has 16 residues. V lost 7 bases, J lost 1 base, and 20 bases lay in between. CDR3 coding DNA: TGTGCCAGCCAAAACTCGTTAAGGGGTCAGAACACTGAAGCTTTCTTT. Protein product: CASQNSLRGQNTEAFF.

CDR3 DNA sequence: TGCGCCAGCGGGGAGGACGCGGGGTACGAGCAGTACTTC. It is translated as CASGEDAGYEQYF. The V gene is TRBV4-1, the J gene TRBJ2-7; TRBD2 is a possible D gene (6 bases). The CDR3 is 13 amino acids. V lost 8 bases, J lost 4 bases, and 15 bases lay in between. The germline V gene encodes CDR1 MGHRA and CDR2 YSYEKL.

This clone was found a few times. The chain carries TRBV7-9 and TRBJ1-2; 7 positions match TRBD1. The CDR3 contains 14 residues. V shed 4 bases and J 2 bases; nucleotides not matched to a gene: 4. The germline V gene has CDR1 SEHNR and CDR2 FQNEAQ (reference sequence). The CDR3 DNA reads TGTGCCAGCAGCTCTTTGACAGGGAACTATGGCTACACCTTC. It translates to CASSSLTGNYGYTF.

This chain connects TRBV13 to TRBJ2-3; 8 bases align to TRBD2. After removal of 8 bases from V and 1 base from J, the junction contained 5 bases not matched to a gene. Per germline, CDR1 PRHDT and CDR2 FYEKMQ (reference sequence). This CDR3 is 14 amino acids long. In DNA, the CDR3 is TGTGCCAGCGGCCGGGGGGGTGGCACAGATACGCAGTATTTT. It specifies CASGRGGGTDTQYF.

The CDR3 coding sequence is TGTGCCAGTAGTATTGGGCTAGCGGTAAATGAGCAGTTCTTC. It yields the protein CASSIGLAVNEQFF. The V gene is TRBV19, the J gene TRBJ2-1, with 7 positions matching TRBD2. V lost 3 bases and J lost 7; bases outside the gene matches: 6. The V gene's germline CDR1 is LNHDA and CDR2 SQIVND (reference sequence). CDR3 length: 14 residues. The full variable domain, in which reference TRBV19 and TRBJ2-1 provide the parts outside the CDR3, is DGGITQSPKYLFRKEGQNVTLSCEQNLNHDAMYWYRQDPGQGLRLIYYSQIVNDFQKGDIAEGYSVSREKKESFPLTVTSAQKNPTAFYLCASSIGLAVNEQFFGPGTRLTVL.

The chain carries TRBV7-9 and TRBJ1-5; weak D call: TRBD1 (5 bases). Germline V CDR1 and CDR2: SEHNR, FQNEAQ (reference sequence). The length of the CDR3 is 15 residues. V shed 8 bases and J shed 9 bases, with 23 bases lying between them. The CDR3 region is CASGPIAGTEGPQHF. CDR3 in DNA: TGTGCCAGCGGCCCCATAGCGGGGACGGAGGGGCCCCAGCATTTT.

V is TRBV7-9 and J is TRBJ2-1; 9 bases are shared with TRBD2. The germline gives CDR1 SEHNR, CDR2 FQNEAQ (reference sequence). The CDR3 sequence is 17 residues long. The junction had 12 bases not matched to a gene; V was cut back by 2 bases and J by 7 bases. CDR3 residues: CASSLKRLREGQNEQFF. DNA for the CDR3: TGTGCCAGCAGCTTAAAACGGTTGCGGGAGGGCCAAAATGAGCAGTTCTTC.

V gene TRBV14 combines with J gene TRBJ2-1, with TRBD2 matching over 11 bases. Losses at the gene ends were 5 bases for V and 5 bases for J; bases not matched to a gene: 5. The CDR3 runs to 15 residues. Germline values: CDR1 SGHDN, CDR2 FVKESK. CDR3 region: CASSGTSGADNEQFF. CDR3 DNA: TGTGCCAGCAGCGGGACTAGCGGCGCAGACAATGAGCAGTTCTTC.

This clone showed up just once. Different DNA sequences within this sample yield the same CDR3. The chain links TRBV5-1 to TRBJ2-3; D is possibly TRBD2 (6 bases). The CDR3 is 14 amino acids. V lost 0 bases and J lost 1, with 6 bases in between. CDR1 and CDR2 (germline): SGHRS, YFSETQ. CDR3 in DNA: TGCGCCAGCAGCTTGGAGCGGGGCACAGATACGCAGTATTTT. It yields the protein CASSLERGTDTQYF.

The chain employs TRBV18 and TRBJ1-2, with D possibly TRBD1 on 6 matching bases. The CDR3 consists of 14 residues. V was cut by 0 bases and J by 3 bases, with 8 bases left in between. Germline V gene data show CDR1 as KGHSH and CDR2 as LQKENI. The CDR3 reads CASSPPGGHYGYTF. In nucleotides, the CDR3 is TGTGCCAGCTCACCACCGGGGGGGCACTATGGCTACACCTTC.

The CDR3 region is CASSRDRAAVTEAFF. The DNA for the CDR3 is TGTGCCAGCAGCAGGGACAGGGCGGCGGTAACTGAAGCTTTCTTT. The chain employs TRBV5-6 and TRBJ1-1, with 9 bases matching TRBD1. The germline CDR1 and CDR2 sequences are SGHDT and YYEEEE. With 4 bases clipped from V and 5 bases from J, the junction kept 9 bases outside the gene matches. This CDR3 has 15 residues.

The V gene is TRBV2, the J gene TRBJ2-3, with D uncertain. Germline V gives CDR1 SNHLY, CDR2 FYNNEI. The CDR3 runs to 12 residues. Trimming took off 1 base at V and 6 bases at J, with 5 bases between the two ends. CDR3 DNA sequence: TGTGCCAGCAGTGAAGAACAGGATACGCAGTATTTT. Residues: CASSEEQDTQYF.

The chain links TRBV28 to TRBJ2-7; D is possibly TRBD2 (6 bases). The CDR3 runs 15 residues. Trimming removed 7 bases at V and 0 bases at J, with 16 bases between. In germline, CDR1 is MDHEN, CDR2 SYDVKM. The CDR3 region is CASTGKRARSYEQYF. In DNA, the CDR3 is TGTGCCAGCACCGGGAAGCGGGCACGCTCCTACGAGCAGTACTTC.

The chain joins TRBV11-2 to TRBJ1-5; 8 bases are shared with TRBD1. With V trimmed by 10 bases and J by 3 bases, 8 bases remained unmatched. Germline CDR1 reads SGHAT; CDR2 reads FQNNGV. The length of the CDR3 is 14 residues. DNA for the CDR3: TGTGCCAATCCGGGACAGGAGTACAATCAGCCCCAGCATTTT. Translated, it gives CANPGQEYNQPQHF. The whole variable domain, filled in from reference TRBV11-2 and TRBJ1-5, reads EAGVAQSPRYKIIEKRQSVAFWCNPISGHATLYWYQQILGQGPKLLIQFQNNGVVDDSQLPKDRFSAERLKGVDSTLKIQPAKLEDSAVYLCANPGQEYNQPQHFGDGTRLSIL.

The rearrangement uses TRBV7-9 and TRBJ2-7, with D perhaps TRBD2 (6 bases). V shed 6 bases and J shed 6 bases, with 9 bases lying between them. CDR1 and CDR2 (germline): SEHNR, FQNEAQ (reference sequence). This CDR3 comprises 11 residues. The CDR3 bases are TGTGCCAGCAGGGGGGGTGGCGAGCAGTACTTC. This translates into CASRGGGEQYF.

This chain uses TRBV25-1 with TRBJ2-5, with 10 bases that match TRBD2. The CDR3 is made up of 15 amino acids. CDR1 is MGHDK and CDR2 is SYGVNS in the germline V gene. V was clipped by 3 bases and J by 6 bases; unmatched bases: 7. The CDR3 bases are TGTGCCAGCAGTGAGGCCAGCGGGAGGGCCAAGACCCAGTACTTC. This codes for CASSEASGRAKTQYF.